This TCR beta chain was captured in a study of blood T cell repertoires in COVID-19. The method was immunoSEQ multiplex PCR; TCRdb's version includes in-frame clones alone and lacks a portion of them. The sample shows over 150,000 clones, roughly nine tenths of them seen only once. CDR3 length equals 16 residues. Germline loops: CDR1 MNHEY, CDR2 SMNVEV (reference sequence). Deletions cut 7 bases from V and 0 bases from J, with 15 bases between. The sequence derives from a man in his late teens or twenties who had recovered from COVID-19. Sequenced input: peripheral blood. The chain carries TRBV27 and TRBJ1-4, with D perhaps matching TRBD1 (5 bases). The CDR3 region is CASNGGRGTTNEKLFF. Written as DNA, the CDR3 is TGTGCCAGCAATGGCGGTCGGGGGACAACTAATGAAAAACTGTTTTTT.